Below are 6 T cell receptor beta chains sequenced from a single sample in a study of blood T cell repertoires in COVID-19. Using immunoSEQ multiplex PCR, the repertoire was profiled, and TCRdb retains in-frame clones only, with some absent. The table lists about 74,000 clones, 70% to 90% of them singletons. Sample: peripheral blood. The receptors originated from a woman aged 80 or older with active or convalescent COVID-19.

V and J are TRBV5-1 and TRBJ1-6; unclear D gene. The CDR3 covers 17 residues. Germline assignment: CDR1 SGHRS and CDR2 YFSETQ. V was cut by 4 bases and J by 8 bases, with 22 bases left in between. CDR3 sequence: CASSLSTSLAHYSPLHF. For the CDR3, the DNA is TGCGCCAGCAGCCTTTCCACCTCCCTAGCCCATTATTCACCCCTCCACTTT.

V usage is TRBV19 and J usage is TRBJ1-5; possibly TRBD1 for D (5 bases). Trimming pared 3 bases from V and 1 base from J, leaving 22 bases between. CDR3 length equals 19 residues. Germline CDR1 LNHDA, CDR2 SQIVND (reference sequence). CDR3 sequence reads: CASSIRGPSGLISNQPQHF. CDR3 in DNA: TGTGCCAGTAGTATTAGGGGTCCCTCTGGTCTTATAAGCAATCAGCCCCAGCATTTT.

V and J are TRBV19 and TRBJ2-5, with TRBD1 identical over 9 bases. V lost 3 bases, J lost 1 base, and 3 bases stayed unmatched. CDR3 length equals 15 residues. In germline, CDR1 is LNHDA, CDR2 SQIVND (reference sequence). The CDR3 reads CASSMRDRVQETQYF. In DNA form, the CDR3 reads TGTGCCAGTAGTATGAGGGACAGGGTCCAAGAGACCCAGTACTTC.

This clone was detected a few times. The DNA of the CDR3 is TGTGCCAGCTCGAAAGGACAGGGGAACTACGAGCAGTACTTC. Translated, it gives CASSKGQGNYEQYF. The chain carries TRBV18 and TRBJ2-7; 9 positions match TRBD1. Unmatched junction bases numbered 6, after V lost 6 bases and J lost 3 bases. This CDR3 region has 14 residues. Germline V gene lookup returns CDR1 KGHSH and CDR2 LQKENI.

The V gene is TRBV7-2, the J gene TRBJ2-1; 12 nucleotides line up with TRBD2. The V gene end was trimmed by 4 bases and the J gene end by 3 bases; junction bases not matched to a gene: 13. Germline V gene lookup returns CDR1 SGHTA and CDR2 FQGNSA. The CDR3 totals 19 residues. CDR3 loop: CASSSGKDSSGRDYNEQFF. CDR3 nucleotides: TGTGCCAGCAGCTCTGGTAAGGATTCTAGCGGGAGGGACTACAATGAGCAGTTCTTC. Variable domain in full (rest from reference TRBV7-2 and TRBJ2-1): GAGVSQSPSNKVTEKGKDVELRCDPISGHTALYWYRQSLGQGLEFLIYFQGNSAPDKSGLPSDRFSAERTGGSVSTLTIQRTQQEDSAVYLCASSSGKDSSGRDYNEQFFGPGTRLTVL.

The chain combines TRBV5-4 with TRBJ1-1, with 7 positions matching TRBD1. With V trimmed by 4 bases and J by 7 bases, 13 bases remained unmatched. CDR1 is SGHNT, CDR2 YYREEE, per germline (reference sequence). This CDR3 is built from 15 residues. Here the CDR3 DNA reads TGTGCCAGCAGCGCAATTTACAGGGGTGTCATTGAAGCTTTCTTT. As protein: CASSAIYRGVIEAFF.